This T cell receptor beta chain was identified in a study of T cell repertoires in cytomegalovirus infection. TCRdb fed the reads into MiXCR, producing one record per CDR3 protein. The profile shows 250,000 or so distinct CDR3 sequences, 15% to 20% of them singletons. Material for sequencing was CD8+ T cells from PBMCs. The clonotype originates from a human donor in good health (CMV status not recorded). Some clones in this sample may be carry-over from other donors' samples.

DNA of the CDR3: TGTGCCAGCCTGTCCCCGTCAAGGGAGCAGTACTTC. Its translation is CASLSPSREQYF. The rearrangement uses TRBV27 and TRBJ2-7; unclear D gene. This CDR3 region has 12 residues. The germline V and J ends were trimmed by 8 bases and 7 bases, with 15 bases remaining between them. In germline, CDR1 is MNHEY, CDR2 SMNVEV (reference sequence).